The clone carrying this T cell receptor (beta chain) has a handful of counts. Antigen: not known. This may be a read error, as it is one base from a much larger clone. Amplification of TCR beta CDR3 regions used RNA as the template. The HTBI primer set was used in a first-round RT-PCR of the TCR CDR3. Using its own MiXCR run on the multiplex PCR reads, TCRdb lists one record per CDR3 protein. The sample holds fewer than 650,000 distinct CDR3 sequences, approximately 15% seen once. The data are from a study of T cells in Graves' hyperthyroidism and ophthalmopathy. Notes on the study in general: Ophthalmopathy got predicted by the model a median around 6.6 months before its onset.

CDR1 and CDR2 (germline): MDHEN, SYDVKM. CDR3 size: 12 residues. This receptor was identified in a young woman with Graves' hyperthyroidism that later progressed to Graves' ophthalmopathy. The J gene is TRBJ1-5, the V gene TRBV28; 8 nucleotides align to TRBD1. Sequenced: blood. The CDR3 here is CASSTGGQLQHF. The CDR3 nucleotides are TGTGCCAGCAGTACAGGGGGTCAGCTCCAGCATTTT.